One sample yielded the 18 T cell receptor beta chains listed below, sequenced in a study of PD-L1 blockade in urothelial cancer. Sequencing was performed with immunoSEQ multiplex PCR; in TCRdb, only in-frame clones are kept and a portion is missing. This table holds some 97,000 clones, about nine tenths found once. Sample: PBMCs, taken around atezolizumab (anti-PD-L1) treatment. Source of these receptors: a woman aged 80 or older with urothelial cancer.

This clone was observed a few times. This sequence joins TRBV2 and TRBJ1-5, with TRBD1 identical over 7 bases. Germline assignment: CDR1 SNHLY and CDR2 FYNNEI. The CDR3 has 15 residues. After removal of 2 bases from V and 7 bases from J, the junction contained 8 bases not matched to a gene. CDR3 sequence: CASSEWGDSKQPQHF. CDR3 DNA sequence: TGTGCCAGCAGTGAATGGGGGGACAGTAAACAGCCCCAGCATTTT.

This chain uses TRBV9 with TRBJ2-7, with TRBD1 matching 8 bases. The CDR3 is 15 amino acids. V shed 0 bases, J shed 2 bases, and the junction held 4 bases outside the gene matches. Germline V gene lookup returns CDR1 SGDLS and CDR2 YYNGEE. The CDR3 DNA reads TGTGCCAGCAGCGTAGCGGGACAGGATACCTACGAGCAGTACTTC. Amino acid sequence: CASSVAGQDTYEQYF.

The count of this clone is one. The rearrangement joins TRBV19 to TRBJ2-7; D not resolved. Germline CDR1 and CDR2: LNHDA and SQIVND (reference sequence). V was trimmed by 5 bases and J by 3 bases, leaving 17 bases between them. This CDR3 is built from 15 residues. The CDR3 sequence is CASSYSGQSLYEQYF. The CDR3 DNA is TGTGCCAGTAGTTATAGTGGGCAGAGTCTCTACGAGCAGTACTTC.

The sample holds one count of this clone. The CDR3: CASSYSGLAAPNEQFF. CDR3 bases: TGTGCCAGCAGCTATAGCGGACTAGCGGCCCCCAATGAGCAGTTCTTC. The chain combines TRBV5-4 with TRBJ2-1, with 10 bases matching TRBD2. V shed 3 bases, J shed 6 bases, and the junction held 9 bases outside the gene matches. Germline V gene lookup returns CDR1 SGHNT and CDR2 YYREEE (reference sequence). The CDR3 has 16 amino acids.

As regards this clone: Because the CDR3's place on the DNA is in doubt, the DNA is left out and the CDR3 is given as listed by TCRdb. The chain is built from TRBV29-1 and TRBJ2-1; the tabulated D call, TRBD2, remains unverified against the DNA. The CDR3 is 15 amino acids long, termini counted. The germline V gene has CDR1 SQVTM and CDR2 ANQGSEA. The CDR3: CSVGGGTSGRFALFF.

This clone occurred once. The rearrangement joins TRBV5-8 to TRBJ2-2; 9 nucleotides align to TRBD2. The CDR3 is made up of 18 amino acids. V was clipped by 0 bases and J by 0 bases; unmatched bases: 6. Germline V gene data show CDR1 as SGHTS and CDR2 as YDEGEE. CDR3 coding DNA: TGTGCCAGCAGCTTGGTGGTTAGCGGGAGCCCGAACACCGGGGAGCTGTTTTTT. Translated: CASSLVVSGSPNTGELFF.

The rearrangement links TRBV27 to TRBJ2-7; a possible D gene is TRBD1 (5 bases). V was trimmed by 5 bases and J by 0 bases, leaving 17 bases between them. This CDR3 is 16 amino acids long. Germline V CDR1 and CDR2: MNHEY, SMNVEV (reference sequence). Here the CDR3 reads CASSVTQGFGSYEQYF. The DNA for the CDR3 is TGTGCCAGCAGTGTAACCCAGGGATTCGGCTCCTACGAGCAGTACTTC.

This chain joins TRBV4-2 and TRBJ1-2; D might be TRBD1 (5 bases). CDR1 and CDR2 (germline): LGHNA, YNFKEQ. The CDR3 sequence is 17 residues long. The V end lost 0 bases, the J end lost 5 bases, and 19 bases lay between the germline ends. The DNA of the CDR3 is TGTGCCAGCAGCCAAGATGGGGCAGACGTTACTTCTTATGGCTACACCTTC. It encodes CASSQDGADVTSYGYTF.

The rearrangement joins TRBV30 to TRBJ1-1, with D perhaps matching TRBD1 (5 bases). Germline CDR1 GTSNPN, CDR2 SVGIG (reference sequence). The CDR3 is made up of 14 amino acids. Trimming cost V 4 bases and J 4 bases, with 16 bases left between them. CDR3 in amino acids: CAWTKNSGGTEAFF. CDR3 coding DNA: TGTGCCTGGACCAAAAACAGCGGGGGCACTGAAGCTTTCTTT.

This clone was recorded only once. The chain is built from TRBV7-9 and TRBJ2-7, with D perhaps matching TRBD1 (5 bases). V was cut by 4 bases and J by 0 bases, with 10 bases left in between. The CDR3 spans 14 residues. Per the germline V gene, CDR1 is SEHNR and CDR2 is FQNEAQ (reference sequence). The chain's CDR3 is CASSSQGISYEQYF. Here the CDR3 DNA reads TGTGCCAGCAGCTCCCAGGGAATCTCCTACGAGCAGTACTTC.

V gene TRBV6-1 combines with J gene TRBJ2-3, with D possibly matching TRBD1 (6 bases). The CDR3 covers 14 residues. The germline V gene encodes CDR1 MNHNS and CDR2 SASEGT. V was pared by 11 bases and J by 0 bases, with 15 bases between. CDR3 DNA sequence: TGTGCCTGTACGACAGGATCTAGCACAGATACGCAGTATTTT. This encodes CACTTGSSTDTQYF.

The rearrangement joins TRBV6-6 to TRBJ2-3, with D tentatively TRBD1 (6 bases). Trimming pared 5 bases from V and 6 bases from J, leaving 15 bases between. This CDR3 is built from 14 residues. Germline CDR1 reads MNHNY; CDR2 reads SVGAGI (reference sequence). This chain's CDR3 is CASSPNRARDTQYF. Here the CDR3 DNA reads TGTGCCAGCAGTCCCAACAGGGCCCGGGATACGCAGTATTTT.

The chain is built from TRBV5-4 and TRBJ2-2; tentative D call: TRBD2 (6 bases). Germline values: CDR1 SGHNT, CDR2 YYREEE (reference sequence). V was clipped by 0 bases and J by 6 bases, with 9 bases between them. The CDR3 sequence is 14 residues long. The CDR3 DNA reads as TGTGCCAGCAGCTTGGCCGGGAGCCCCGGGGAGCTGTTTTTT. Its protein is CASSLAGSPGELFF.

The chain employs TRBV10-1 and TRBJ2-7; D perhaps matches TRBD2 (6 bases). Trimming removed 2 bases at V and 3 bases at J, with 8 bases between. There are 13 residues in the CDR3. Per germline, CDR1 WNHNN and CDR2 SYGVQD (reference sequence). CDR3 in amino acids: CASSEPGGYEQYF. In DNA form, the CDR3 reads TGCGCCAGCAGTGAGCCCGGGGGCTACGAGCAGTACTTC.

The CDR3 sequence is CASSRGNEKLFF. DNA of the CDR3: TGTGCCAGCAGCCGGGGGAATGAAAAACTGTTTTTT. V usage is TRBV11-2 and J usage is TRBJ1-4, with D maybe TRBD1 (5 bases). Germline CDR1 reads SGHAT; CDR2 reads FQNNGV. The V end lost 5 bases, the J end lost 5 bases, and 6 bases lay between the germline ends. The CDR3 totals 12 residues.

The gene calls are TRBV11-2 and TRBJ1-2; D is possibly TRBD1 (5 bases). The CDR3 spans 15 residues. The V gene lost 0 bases and the J gene lost 7 bases, with 15 bases spanning the gap. Germline CDR1 and CDR2: SGHAT and FQNNGV. The CDR3 coding sequence is TGTGCCAGCAGCTTAGATCTGAGCAGGGATAGTGGCTACACCTTC. It codes for CASSLDLSRDSGYTF.

This clone was picked up one time. This rearrangement joins TRBV19 to TRBJ2-2, with 10 nucleotides matching TRBD2. CDR1 and CDR2 (germline): LNHDA, SQIVND (reference sequence). V shed 8 bases and J 5 bases; nucleotides not matched to a gene: 8. The CDR3 consists of 15 residues. CDR3 DNA: TGTGCCAGTCATGTTACTAGCGGGAAGACCGGGGAGCTGTTTTTT. Translation: CASHVTSGKTGELFF.

V usage is TRBV28 and J usage is TRBJ2-5; D is possibly TRBD1 (5 bases). The length of the CDR3 is 13 residues. Trimming removed 6 bases at V and 6 bases at J, with 14 bases between. Germline CDR1 MDHEN, CDR2 SYDVKM. CDR3 sequence (DNA): TGTGCCAGCAGGACACAGGCCCGGAAGACCCAGTACTTC. As protein: CASRTQARKTQYF.